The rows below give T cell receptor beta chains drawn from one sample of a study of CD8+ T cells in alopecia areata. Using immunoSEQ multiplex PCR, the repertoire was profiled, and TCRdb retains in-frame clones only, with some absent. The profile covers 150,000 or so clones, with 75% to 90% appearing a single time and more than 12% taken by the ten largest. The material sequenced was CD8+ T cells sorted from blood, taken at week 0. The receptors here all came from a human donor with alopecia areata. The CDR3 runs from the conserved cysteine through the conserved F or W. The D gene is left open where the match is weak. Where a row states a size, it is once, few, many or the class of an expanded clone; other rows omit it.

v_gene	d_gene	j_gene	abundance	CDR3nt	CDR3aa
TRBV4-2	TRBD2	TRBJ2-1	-	TGTGCCAGCAGCCAAGATGGGGGGACTATGCAGTTCTTC	CASSQDGGTMQFF
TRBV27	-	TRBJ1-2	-	TGTGCCAGCAGCGCAGAGTTTTTGGGGGTGTCTGGCTACACCTTC	CASSAEFLGVSGYTF
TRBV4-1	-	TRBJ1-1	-	TGCGCCAGCAGCCAAGAGCCCAGCGCGTATACTGAAGCTTTCTTT	CASSQEPSAYTEAFF
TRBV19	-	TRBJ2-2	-	TGTGCCAGTCGGTTCCCGGGCGGGGAGCTGTTTTTT	CASRFPGGELFF
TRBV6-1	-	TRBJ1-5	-	TGTGCCAGCAGGACTAACACATATAGCAATCAGCCCCAGCATTTT	CASRTNTYSNQPQHF
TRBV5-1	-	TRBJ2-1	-	TGCGCCAGCAACTCCCCCCCGCACAATGAGCAGTTCTTC	CASNSPPHNEQFF
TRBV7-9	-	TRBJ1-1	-	TGTGCCAGCAGCTCCGGCACTGAAGCTTTCTTT	CASSSGTEAFF
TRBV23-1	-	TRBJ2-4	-	TGCGCCAGCAGGGACGGATTACTAGCCAAAAACATTCAGTACTTC	CASRDGLLAKNIQYF
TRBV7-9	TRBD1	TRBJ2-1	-	TGTGCCAGCAGCTTAGTTCCGGGACAGGGTCCCAGCTCCTACAATGAGCAGTTCTTC	CASSLVPGQGPSSYNEQFF
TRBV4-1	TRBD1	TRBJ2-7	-	TGCGCCAGCAGCCAGGGACAGTATTACGAGCAGTACTTC	CASSQGQYYEQYF
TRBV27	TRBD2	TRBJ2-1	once	TGTGCCAGCAGTCCCGGGACTACCACCTACAATGAGCAGTTCTTC	CASSPGTTTYNEQFF
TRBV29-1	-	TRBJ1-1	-	TGCAGCGTTGGCGTCAGGGGGAACACTGAAGCTTTCTTT	CSVGVRGNTEAFF
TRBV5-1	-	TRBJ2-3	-	TGCGCCAGCAGCCCTGGCAGGGGGGGAACCACAGATACGCAGTATTTT	CASSPGRGGTTDTQYF
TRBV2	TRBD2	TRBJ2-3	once	TGTGCCAGCAGTGTAGGCGGGGACTACGATACGCAGTATTTT	CASSVGGDYDTQYF
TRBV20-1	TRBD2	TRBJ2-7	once	TGCAGTGCAACTAGCGGATACGAGCAGTACTTC	CSATSGYEQYF
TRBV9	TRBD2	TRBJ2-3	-	TGTGCCAGCAGCGTAGCTAGCGGGAGCGGGGATACGCAGTATTTT	CASSVASGSGDTQYF
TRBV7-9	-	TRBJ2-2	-	TGTGCCAGCAGCCCGGCCGGGGAGCTGTTTTTT	CASSPAGELFF
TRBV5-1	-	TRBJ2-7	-	TGCGCCAGCAGCTATAACAGGCTATACGAGCAGTACTTC	CASSYNRLYEQYF
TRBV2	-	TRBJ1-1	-	TGTGCCATACTTGGACAGCACATGAACACTGAAGCTTTCTTT	CAILGQHMNTEAFF
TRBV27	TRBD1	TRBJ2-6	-	TGTGCCAGCAGAACAGGGGGCTACGTTGGGGCCAACGTCCTGACTTTC	CASRTGGYVGANVLTF
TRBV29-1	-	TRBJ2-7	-	TGCAGCGTTGAAAGGCCAGATAGCTCCTACGAGCAGTACTTC	CSVERPDSSYEQYF
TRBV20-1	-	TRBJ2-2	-	TGCAGCTGTGCTAATTCCGGGGAGCTGTTTTTT	CSCANSGELFF
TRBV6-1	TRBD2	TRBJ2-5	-	TGTGCCAGCGACCCGGGACTTACTTCGGGAGGGACCCAGTACTTC	CASDPGLTSGGTQYF
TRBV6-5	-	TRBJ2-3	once	TGTGCCAGCAGTTACCCTGAGGCTCTGAATACGCAGTATTTT	CASSYPEALNTQYF